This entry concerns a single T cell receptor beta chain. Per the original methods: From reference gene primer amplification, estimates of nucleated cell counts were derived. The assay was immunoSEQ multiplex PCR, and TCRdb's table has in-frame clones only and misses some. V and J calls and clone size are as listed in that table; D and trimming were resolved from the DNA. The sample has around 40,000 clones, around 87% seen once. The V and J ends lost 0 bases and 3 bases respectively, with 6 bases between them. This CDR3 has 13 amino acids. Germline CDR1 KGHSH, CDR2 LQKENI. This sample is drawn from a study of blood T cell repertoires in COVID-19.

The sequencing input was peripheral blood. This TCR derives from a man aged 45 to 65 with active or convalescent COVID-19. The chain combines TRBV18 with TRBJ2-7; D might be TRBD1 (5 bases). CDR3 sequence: CASSPPTVYEQYF. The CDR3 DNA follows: TGTGCCAGCTCACCACCGACAGTCTACGAGCAGTACTTC.